The 4 T cell receptor beta chains in this list originate from one sample, sequenced in a study of beta chain features in type 1 diabetes. Study findings and constraints: Among all four CD4+ subsets, Type 1 diabetes patients had TCRB CDR3s that were moderately but significantly shorter.

Isolated RNA was reverse transcribed in full, so expressed TCRB transcripts were sequenced. Clones were read by immunoSEQ multiplex PCR, and TCRdb kept only the in-frame ones, dropping some. The sample has about 150,000 clones, approximately 10% seen once; the top ten hold roughly 0.7%. These receptors have no identified antigens. Sequenced material: central memory CD4+ T cells from blood. The source is a woman aged 30 to 39 with type 1 diabetes.

Here the CDR3 DNA reads TGTGCCAGCAGCAGAACTAGCGGGGAGCAGTACTTC. This encodes CASSRTSGEQYF. The chain is built from TRBV21-1 and TRBJ2-7; the listed D gene, TRBD2, was not tested against the DNA. TRBV21-1 is given as a pseudogene. The CDR3 is 12 residues long.

This clone was observed a handful of times. V usage is TRBV5-1 and J usage is TRBJ2-7, with 8 positions matching TRBD1. After removal of 0 bases from V and 4 bases from J, the junction contained 3 bases not matched to a gene. CDR1 is SGHRS and CDR2 is YFSETQ in the germline V gene. CDR3 length: 14 amino acids. CDR3 sequence reads: CASSLGDRIYEQYF. CDR3 sequence (DNA): TGCGCCAGCAGCTTGGGGGACAGGATTTACGAGCAGTACTTC.

In this sample, this clone turned up a few times. V gene TRBV4-3 combines with J gene TRBJ2-3; 8 positions agree with TRBD2. The CDR3 covers 15 residues. V lost 1 base, J lost 5 bases, and 5 bases stayed unmatched. The germline gives CDR1 LGHNA, CDR2 YSLEER. The CDR3 DNA is TGCGCCAGCAGCCAAGGCGGGAGCGGGAGAGATACGCAGTATTTT. Translation: CASSQGGSGRDTQYF.

Ten or more counts support this clone. The CDR3 region is CASMLAGGSYNEQFF. As DNA, the CDR3 is TGCGCCAGCATGCTAGCGGGAGGATCCTACAATGAGCAGTTCTTC. The gene calls are TRBV5-1 and TRBJ2-1, with 11 bases identical to TRBD2. The CDR3 consists of 15 residues. Germline lookup yields CDR1 SGHRS and CDR2 YFSETQ. The V and J ends lost 6 bases and 1 base, in that order; junction bases with no gene match: 3.